The source of this T cell receptor (beta chain) is a study of blood T cell repertoires in COVID-19. In the study overall: Samples of COVID-19 (acute and convalescent) were obtained from the United States, Italy and Spain. PBMCs, B-cell-depleted T cells, or T cells were the source of the cDNA or gDNA that made up the material.

Per the authors' pipeline: Amplification from reference gene primers served as the basis for estimated nucleated cell counts. The protocol was immunoSEQ multiplex PCR, while the TCRdb copy is restricted to in-frame clones and leaves out a portion. That table supplies the V and J calls and clone size; D and trimming were determined from the DNA. The sample lists about 170,000 clones, 83% occurring once. The CDR3 is 19 residues long. Germline CDR1 and CDR2: MGHRA and YSYEKL. The V and J ends lost 6 bases and 0 bases, in that order; junction bases with no gene match: 18. J is TRBJ2-3 and V is TRBV4-1; 7 bases fit TRBD1. The sequence was obtained from a woman older than 75 with acute or convalescent COVID-19. Sequenced material: peripheral blood. CDR3 nucleotides: TGCGCCAGCAGTCTCCAGGGGGTTGGCACAAGATCTAGCACAGATACGCAGTATTTT. Translation gives CASSLQGVGTRSSTDTQYF.